These 10 T cell receptor beta chains originate from one sample sequenced in a study of breast tumors, draining lymph nodes, adjacent tissues. Each CDR3 protein gets one entry after TCRdb re-called the multiplex PCR reads with MiXCR. In the table there are some 250,000 distinct CDR3 sequences, less than 40% of which are singletons. Breast cancer patients provided tissue from their axillary draining lymph nodes. The sequencing input was axillary lymph node tissue. These receptors originate from a female donor with breast cancer. Some clones in this sample may be carry-over from other donors' samples.

The V call is TRBV20-1, the J call TRBJ2-4, with a weak D call TRBD2 (5 bases). V was pared by 3 bases and J by 0 bases, with 12 bases between. Per the germline V gene, CDR1 is DFQATT and CDR2 is SNEGSKA (reference sequence). This CDR3 has 15 residues. In DNA, the CDR3 is TGCAGTGCTAGTGTCGGCGGGCTAGCCAAAAACATTCAGTACTTC. Encoded protein: CSASVGGLAKNIQYF.

This clonotype has ten or more counts. The J gene is TRBJ2-7, the V gene TRBV9; TRBD2 is a possible D gene (6 bases). The CDR3 is 14 residues long. Germline loops: CDR1 SGDLS, CDR2 YYNGEE. Trimming stripped 0 bases from V and 0 bases from J, with 7 bases between. This chain's CDR3 is CASSVELASYEQYF. The CDR3 region has the DNA TGTGCCAGCAGCGTAGAACTAGCCTCCTACGAGCAGTACTTC.

This rearrangement joins TRBV6-1 to TRBJ2-7; possible D gene TRBD1, 6 bases. The V gene's germline CDR1 is MNHNS and CDR2 SASEGT. Between the trimmed V and J ends, which lost 6 bases and 6 bases, there was a span of 21 bases. The CDR3 covers 15 residues. Here the CDR3 reads CASSPGTFPNLEQYF. The DNA of the CDR3 is TGTGCCAGCAGCCCAGGGACATTCCCAAATCTCGAGCAGTACTTC.

Within the sample, this clonotype is medium-sized (0.01 to 0.1%). V is TRBV5-6 and J is TRBJ1-6; 7 bases align to TRBD1. V was clipped by 0 bases and J by 10 bases; unmatched bases: 4. Germline assignment: CDR1 SGHDT and CDR2 YYEEEE. CDR3 length: 14 amino acids. The CDR3 reads CASSLGGGQSPLHF. The CDR3, as DNA: TGTGCCAGCAGCTTGGGCGGGGGACAGTCACCCCTCCACTTT.

This clonotype was recorded at least ten times. The gene calls are TRBV11-3 and TRBJ2-7; D not certain. The V and J ends lost 2 bases and 3 bases respectively, with 5 bases between them. This CDR3 contains 12 residues. Per germline, CDR1 SGHNT and CDR2 YENEEA. The CDR3 region is CASSLWGYEQYF. The CDR3, as DNA: TGTGCCAGCAGCTTATGGGGCTACGAGCAGTACTTC.

This clonotype was counted ten times or more. The chain recombines TRBV5-4 with TRBJ2-5, with D perhaps TRBD1 (5 bases). The germline CDR1 and CDR2 sequences are SGHNT and YYREEE (reference sequence). The CDR3 covers 16 residues. V lost 0 bases and J 3 bases, leaving 15 bases between the germline ends. The CDR3 sequence is CASSLESGYYEETQYF. In DNA, the CDR3 is TGTGCCAGCAGCTTGGAATCAGGGTACTACGAAGAGACCCAGTACTTC. Variable domain in full (rest from reference TRBV5-4 and TRBJ2-5): ETGVTQSPTHLIKTRGQQVTLRCSSQSGHNTVSWYQQALGQGPQFIFQYYREEENGRGNFPPRFSGLQFPNYSSELNVNALELDDSALYLCASSLESGYYEETQYFGPGTRLLVL.

At least ten counts were recorded for this clonotype. This chain joins TRBV19 and TRBJ2-6; TRBD1 matches 9 bases. V lost 3 bases, J lost 4 bases, and 13 bases stayed unmatched. The CDR3 has 19 residues. Germline values: CDR1 LNHDA, CDR2 SQIVND (reference sequence). CDR3 sequence: CASSIPPGQGVSGANVLTF. For the CDR3, the DNA is TGTGCCAGTAGTATCCCACCGGGACAGGGTGTGAGCGGGGCCAACGTCCTGACTTTC.

This clonotype was seen once. The gene calls are TRBV20-1 and TRBJ1-5; D gene uncertain. CDR3 size: 14 residues. Looked up from germline, CDR1 is DFQATT and CDR2 is SNEGSKA (reference sequence). Trimming pared 3 bases from V and 7 bases from J, leaving 16 bases between. The CDR3 here is CSASGYHEGQPQHF. In DNA, the CDR3 is TGCAGTGCTAGTGGTTACCACGAGGGACAGCCCCAGCATTTT.

This clonotype was counted between two and nine times. V gene TRBV5-1 combines with J gene TRBJ2-1; 7 positions match TRBD1. The CDR3 has 14 residues. The germline V gene has CDR1 SGHRS and CDR2 YFSETQ. Losses at the gene ends were 5 bases for V and 2 bases for J; bases not matched to a gene: 4. Here the CDR3 DNA reads TGCGCCAGCAGAAGGGACAGCCCCTACAATGAGCAGTTCTTC. Amino acid sequence: CASRRDSPYNEQFF.

This clonotype was detected only a few times. The chain carries TRBV6-1 and TRBJ1-5; D unclear. This CDR3 has 14 amino acids. Per germline, CDR1 MNHNS and CDR2 SASEGT. V was pared by 2 bases and J by 4 bases, with 9 bases between. The CDR3 is CASSELWVNQPQHF. The DNA of the CDR3 is TGTGCCAGCAGTGAATTGTGGGTAAATCAGCCCCAGCATTTT.